In this sample, the clone carrying this TCR beta chain turned up a few times. CDR1 is SGHRS, CDR2 YFSETQ, per germline. The V gene lost 0 bases and the J gene lost 3 bases, with 15 bases spanning the gap. This CDR3 region has 16 residues. TCRdb recomputed calls from the RT-PCR reads with MiXCR, one row per CDR3 protein. The sample includes about 530,000 distinct CDR3 sequences, 10% to 15% of them seen just once. The data stem from a study of response to subunit inactivated influenza vaccine. The chain has TRBV5-1 and TRBJ1-1; no reliable D call. The TCR comes from a man aged 50 to 59 who received an inactivated influenza vaccine. Here the sequenced sample was PBMCs from blood, taken on the day of vaccination. As DNA, the CDR3 is TGCGCCAGCAGCTTGGTTTCACTTAACCCGTACACTGAAGCTTTCTTT. Protein sequence: CASSLVSLNPYTEAFF.